This record concerns one T cell receptor beta chain sequence. What it binds is unknown. Germline V gene data show CDR1 as SGHRS and CDR2 as YFSETQ. This CDR3 has 14 residues. The V end lost 2 bases, the J end lost 1 base, and 8 bases lay between the germline ends. TCRdb's table, derived via immunoSEQ multiplex PCR, lists solely in-frame clones and lacks some. Of some 330,000 clones in the sample, roughly 88% were seen once. This record belongs to a study of cytomegalovirus exposure and HLA in healthy donors. Study-level points and caveats: A few chains linked to CMV were shown in vitro to be specific for CMV antigens.

This rearrangement joins TRBV5-1 to TRBJ2-3, with D possibly being TRBD2 (5 bases). Sequenced sample: PBMCs. The clonotype originates from a woman aged 18-35 years in good health and CMV-seronegative. The CDR3 spells CASSLSSGTDTQYF. The CDR3 DNA follows: TGCGCCAGCAGCTTAAGTAGCGGCACAGATACGCAGTATTTT.